Listed below are T cell receptor beta chains from one sample, sequenced in a study of shared clonotypes between healthy human individuals. Assay: immunoSEQ multiplex PCR; the TCRdb copy retains only in-frame clones and omits some. The sample holds about 510,000 clones; about 96% are singletons and the top ten take less than 0.06%. Sequencing was carried out using naive CD4+ T cells sorted from blood. These receptors came from a woman aged 25-40 years in good health. CDR3s include the opening cysteine and the closing phenylalanine or tryptophan. The order of the fields is clone size, V gene, D gene, J gene, CDR3 DNA, CDR3 protein. D genes are given only for firm matches. The size entry is marked missing in some rows and otherwise reads once, few, many or a size class.

>NA|TRBV5-1|NA|TRBJ2-7
TGCGCCAGCAGCTTGGGCGAGAAATCCTACGAGCAGTACTTC
CASSLGEKSYEQYF
>NA|TRBV7-2|TRBD2|TRBJ2-2
TGTGCCAGCAGCTTACAGCGGGAGCTCGGCACCGGGGAGCTGTTTTTT
CASSLQRELGTGELFF
>NA|TRBV19|NA|TRBJ2-5
TGTGCCAGTAGTAATCCAGGGGTTTATCCCGAGGAGACCCAGTACTTC
CASSNPGVYPEETQYF
>NA|TRBV4-1|NA|TRBJ1-2
TGCGCCAGCAGCCAAGATGCCTATGGCTACACCTTC
CASSQDAYGYTF
>NA|TRBV27|NA|TRBJ2-7
TGTGCCAGCAGTTTTCAAGGGGCCCCCTACGAGCAGTACTTC
CASSFQGAPYEQYF
>NA|TRBV5-1|TRBD1|TRBJ2-5
TGCGCCAGCAGCGGGGGACAGGAACAGACCCAGTACTTC
CASSGGQEQTQYF
>NA|TRBV5-1|NA|TRBJ2-7
TGCGCCAGCAGCCCTAACCAACAGTTCCGATACGAGCAGTACTTC
CASSPNQQFRYEQYF
>NA|TRBV5-1|TRBD1|TRBJ1-2
TGCGCCAGCAGCTTGGGCTCGGACAGGGGGGCCTATGGCTACACCTTC
CASSLGSDRGAYGYTF
>once|TRBV5-1|NA|TRBJ2-5
TGCGCCAGCAGCTTGGCCGCAGGGGCTGAAGAGACCCAGTACTTC
CASSLAAGAEETQYF
>NA|TRBV19|NA|TRBJ1-1
TGTGCCAGTAGTATTGTAAGGGGGAGGACTGAAGCTTTCTTT
CASSIVRGRTEAFF
>NA|TRBV18|NA|TRBJ1-5
TGTGCCAGCTCACCTCCGGAGGGATCAGGGCAGCCCCAGCATTTT
CASSPPEGSGQPQHF
>NA|TRBV4-1|TRBD2|TRBJ2-7
TGCGCCAGCAGCCAAGAAGTGAGCAGGGGTTTGCGGGGGACTAGGTACGAGCAGTACTTC
CASSQEVSRGLRGTRYEQYF
>once|TRBV4-2|NA|TRBJ2-3
TGTGCCAGCAGCCAACGGCCGGGACTTCCGCAGGGTACGCAGTATTTT
CASSQRPGLPQGTQYF
>NA|TRBV27|NA|TRBJ2-1
TGTGCCAGCAGTTTATTTGCCTTGAGCTCCTACAATGAGCAGTTCTTC
CASSLFALSSYNEQFF
>NA|TRBV7-2|NA|TRBJ1-2
TGTGCCAGCAGCTTACCGGGACTTAACTATGGCTACACCTTC
CASSLPGLNYGYTF
>NA|TRBV7-9|NA|TRBJ2-7
TGTGCCAGCAGCTTCACTAGCACCTCCTACGAGCAGTACTTC
CASSFTSTSYEQYF
>NA|TRBV27|TRBD1|TRBJ1-1
TGTGCCAGCAGTCTACAGGGGGCGAACACTGAAGCTTTCTTT
CASSLQGANTEAFF
>NA|TRBV5-1|TRBD2|TRBJ2-2
TGCGCCAGCAGCTTGTTACTAGCGGGAGGGCGCACCGGGGAGCTGTTTTTT
CASSLLLAGGRTGELFF
>NA|TRBV5-1|TRBD2|TRBJ2-3
TGCGCCAGCAGCTTTGTGGGAGGGAGCACAGATACGCAGTATTTT
CASSFVGGSTDTQYF
>NA|TRBV4-3|NA|TRBJ2-7
TGCGCCAGCAGCACCGGGACATTTTCCTACGAGCAGTACTTC
CASSTGTFSYEQYF
>NA|TRBV19|TRBD1|TRBJ1-1
TGTGCCAGTAGTATGAGGGGGCTAAGTCGATACACTGAAGCTTTCTTT
CASSMRGLSRYTEAFF
>NA|TRBV28|TRBD2|TRBJ2-3
TGTGCCAGCAGCCCACCTAGCGGGAGGGCCGGTATGGATACGCAGTATTTT
CASSPPSGRAGMDTQYF
>NA|TRBV28|NA|TRBJ2-5
TGTGCCAGCAGTTTCGGGCAGGCCCTGGTATTGGGGGAGACCCAGTACTTC
CASSFGQALVLGETQYF
>NA|TRBV10-1|TRBD1|TRBJ1-2
TGCGCCAGCAGTGAGTCAACGGTGGGACAGATCTATGGCTACACCTTC
CASSESTVGQIYGYTF
>NA|TRBV6-5|NA|TRBJ2-2
TGTGCCAGCAGTTACTCGCCAGGGAACACCGGGGAGCTGTTTTTT
CASSYSPGNTGELFF
>NA|TRBV9|TRBD2|TRBJ2-3
TGTGCCAGCAGCGTCTCAACTAGCGGGAGTGTGGGGACAGATACGCAGTATTTT
CASSVSTSGSVGTDTQYF
>NA|TRBV7-9|NA|TRBJ2-1
TGTGCCAGCAGCGGCGCTAGCAGCTCCTACAATGAGCAGTTCTTC
CASSGASSSYNEQFF
>NA|TRBV5-5|NA|TRBJ2-5
TGTGCCAGCAGCTTGGGGCTAGCGAGGGGGGAGACCCAGTACTTC
CASSLGLARGETQYF
>NA|TRBV16|TRBD2|TRBJ2-1
TGTGCCAGCAGCCAATCGTTAGGACTAGCGGGAGTCTATGAGCAGTTCTTC
CASSQSLGLAGVYEQFF
>once|TRBV5-6|NA|TRBJ2-7
TGTGCCAGCGGAACTGGAAGACAGCAGTACTTC
CASGTGRQQYF
>NA|TRBV28|TRBD2|TRBJ2-2
TGTGCCAGCAGTCTAACCGGGACTAGCGGCACCGGGGAGCTGTTTTTT
CASSLTGTSGTGELFF
>NA|TRBV6-6|NA|TRBJ2-3
TGTGCCAGCAGTTGGGACCGTACAGATACGCAGTATTTT
CASSWDRTDTQYF
>once|TRBV11-2|NA|TRBJ2-7
TGTGCCAGCAGCTTAGGTCCCGGCTCCTACGAGCAGTACTTC
CASSLGPGSYEQYF
>NA|TRBV5-1|NA|TRBJ1-1
TGCGCCAGCAGGCACGAGACAGGTGAAGCTTTCTTT
CASRHETGEAFF
>NA|TRBV6-5|NA|TRBJ2-7
TGTGCCAGCAGCTCCACGACTAGGAGGCACTACGAGCAGTACTTC
CASSSTTRRHYEQYF
>NA|TRBV18|NA|TRBJ2-1
TGTGCCAGCTCACCACCGCAGCCCCTAAGCTCCTACAATGAGCAGTTCTTC
CASSPPQPLSSYNEQFF
>once|TRBV28|NA|TRBJ2-1
TGTGCCAGCAGAGTGATCTCCGAAAATGAGCAGTTCTTC
CASRVISENEQFF
>NA|TRBV4-2|TRBD2|TRBJ2-7
TGTGCCAGCAGCCTACATAGCGGGGGACTCTCCTACGAGCAGTACTTC
CASSLHSGGLSYEQYF
>NA|TRBV7-3|TRBD2|TRBJ2-7
TGTGCCAGCAGCCCTCGACTAGCGGGAGCCCTGTACTTC
CASSPRLAGALYF
>NA|TRBV7-8|NA|TRBJ1-5
TGTGCCAGCAGCTTACAGGCGGAACCGGCTCAGCCCCAGCATTTT
CASSLQAEPAQPQHF
>NA|TRBV18|NA|TRBJ2-2
TGTGCCAGCTCACCAGCAACCTTGAGGGAGCTGTTTTTT
CASSPATLRELFF
>once|TRBV5-1|TRBD2|TRBJ2-7
TGCGCCAGCAGCTTGGGGAGCGGGGGCGAGCAGTACTTC
CASSLGSGGEQYF
>NA|TRBV13|NA|TRBJ2-3
TGTGCCAGCAGTAACAGGGGACTCCGCACAGATACGCAGTATTTT
CASSNRGLRTDTQYF
>NA|TRBV5-1|TRBD1|TRBJ1-4
TGCGCCAGCAGCTTGGACAGGGGCGGTGAAAAACTGTTTTTT
CASSLDRGGEKLFF
>NA|TRBV4-1|NA|TRBJ2-7
TGCGCCAGCAGCCAAGTAATGTTGCGAGTCAGCTCCTACGAGCAGTACTTC
CASSQVMLRVSSYEQYF
>NA|TRBV18|TRBD2|TRBJ2-5
TGTGCCAGCTCAGCTCGGTTTGCGGGAGGAGAGACCCAGTACTTC
CASSARFAGGETQYF
>NA|TRBV10-3|TRBD2|TRBJ2-1
TGTGCCATCAGCCCCACTAGCGGGGGATACAATGAGCAGTTCTTC
CAISPTSGGYNEQFF
>once|TRBV6-5|NA|TRBJ2-7
TGTGCCAGCAGTTACTCGGCAGATCTAACCTACGAGCAGTACTTC
CASSYSADLTYEQYF